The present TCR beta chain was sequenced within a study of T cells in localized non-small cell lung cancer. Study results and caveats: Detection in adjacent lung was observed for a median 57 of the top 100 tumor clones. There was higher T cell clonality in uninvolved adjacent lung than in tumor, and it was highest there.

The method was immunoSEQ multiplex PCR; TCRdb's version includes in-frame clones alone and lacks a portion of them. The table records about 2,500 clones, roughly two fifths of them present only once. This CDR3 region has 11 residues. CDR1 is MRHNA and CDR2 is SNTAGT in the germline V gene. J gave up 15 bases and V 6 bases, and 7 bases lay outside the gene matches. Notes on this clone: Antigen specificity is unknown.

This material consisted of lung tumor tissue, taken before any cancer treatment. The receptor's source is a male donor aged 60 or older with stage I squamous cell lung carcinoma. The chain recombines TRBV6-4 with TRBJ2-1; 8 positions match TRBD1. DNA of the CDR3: TGTGCCAGCAGCAATGGACAGGGTGTGTTCTTC. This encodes CASSNGQGVFF.